The T cell receptor (beta chain) under discussion was sequenced for a study of cytomegalovirus exposure and HLA in healthy donors. The study's findings and limits: It emerged from a later analysis that several of the most significant clusters appeared to be linked to common viral pathogens.

Vbeta (60) and Jbeta (13) primers were used in the PCR. Data came from immunoSEQ multiplex PCR; TCRdb stores just in-frame clones and leaves some out. This sample carries nearly 300,000 clones, roughly 85% of them seen once, and the ten largest clones take around 4%. This clone occurred once. Antigen: not known. The V gene's germline CDR1 is MDHEN and CDR2 SYDVKM. The CDR3 totals 13 residues. The V and J ends lost 5 bases and 10 bases respectively, with 15 bases between them. Sequenced: PBMCs. This chain connects TRBV28 to TRBJ2-1; possible D gene TRBD1, 6 bases. This receptor was obtained from a middle-aged man in good health and CMV-seropositive. As DNA, the CDR3 is TGTGCCAGCAGTCTTGGCGTAAGGGGGGAGCAGTTCTTC. Translated: CASSLGVRGEQFF.